Shown below are 19 T cell receptor beta chains from a single sample sequenced in a study of cytomegalovirus exposure and HLA in healthy donors. PCR used 60 Vbeta primers and 13 Jbeta primers. Profiling relied on immunoSEQ multiplex PCR, and the TCRdb table lists in-frame clones only, not all of them. The table lists about 160,000 clones, around 64% of them singletons, with 2.8% in the top ten. Material for sequencing was PBMCs. All receptors derive from a woman aged 25 to 39 in good health and CMV-seronegative.

This clone was counted between two and nine times. The chain carries TRBV4-3 and TRBJ2-1; 10 bases align to TRBD2. Germline V gene lookup returns CDR1 LGHNA and CDR2 YSLEER. V dropped 2 bases and J dropped 0; count of bases not matched to a gene: 13. There are 20 residues in the CDR3. CDR3 bases: TGCGCCAGCAGCCAATTAGCGGGAGGCCCTCTTCAATACTCCTACAATGAGCAGTTCTTC. Residues: CASSQLAGGPLQYSYNEQFF.

The rearrangement uses TRBV6-1 and TRBJ2-5, with TRBD2 identical over 12 bases. V dropped 7 bases and J dropped 3; count of bases not matched to a gene: 3. The CDR3 runs 14 residues. Germline values: CDR1 MNHNS, CDR2 SASEGT. CDR3 DNA sequence: TGTGCCAGCAACCGACTAGCGGGAGAAGAGACCCAGTACTTC. This gives the protein CASNRLAGEETQYF.

J is TRBJ2-3 and V is TRBV7-8; TRBD2 agrees at 7 bases. Per germline, CDR1 SGHVS and CDR2 FQNEAQ. This CDR3 has 15 residues. With 1 base clipped from V and 3 bases from J, the junction kept 4 bases outside the gene matches. The CDR3 region has the DNA TGTGCCAGCAGCTTAGTGGCTAGCGGTACAGATACGCAGTATTTT. It codes for CASSLVASGTDTQYF.

The chain carries TRBV28 and TRBJ1-3; TRBD1 might be the D (5 bases). The CDR3 covers 16 residues. The V and J ends lost 4 bases and 3 bases respectively, with 16 bases between them. Germline V gives CDR1 MDHEN, CDR2 SYDVKM. The DNA of the CDR3 is TGTGCCAGCAGTTATAACAAAGGGGCGTTTGGAAACACCATATATTTT. This codes for CASSYNKGAFGNTIYF.

This clone is a singleton in its sample. The CDR3 reads CASSLVGEEQYF. CDR3 coding DNA: TGTGCCAGCAGTTTGGTGGGAGAAGAGCAGTACTTC. The chain joins TRBV27 to TRBJ2-5; D perhaps matches TRBD2 (5 bases). CDR1 MNHEY and CDR2 SMNVEV come from the germline V gene (reference sequence). The CDR3 spans 12 residues. Trimming removed 3 bases at V and 11 bases at J, with 13 bases between.

The rearrangement joins TRBV7-8 to TRBJ1-2; TRBD1 is a possible D gene (6 bases). The germline V gene has CDR1 SGHVS and CDR2 FQNEAQ. The V end was cut by 0 bases, the J end by 2 bases, with 7 bases between. This CDR3 spans 14 amino acids. CDR3 DNA sequence: TGTGCCAGCAGCTTAGCTACAGGGAACTATGGCTACACCTTC. This translates into CASSLATGNYGYTF.

The chain carries TRBV6-1 and TRBJ1-1; D is uncertain. V was shortened by 5 bases and J by 2 bases, with 12 bases between the two germline ends. CDR1 is MNHNS, CDR2 SASEGT, per germline. The CDR3 is made up of 14 amino acids. Here the CDR3 DNA reads TGTGCCAGCAGTCCTGGGCGGGGAAACACTGAAGCTTTCTTT. Translating gives CASSPGRGNTEAFF.

The chain couples TRBV5-5 to TRBJ2-1, with 12 bases aligning to TRBD2. J lost 7 bases, V lost 7 bases, and 9 bases had no gene match. The CDR3 totals 15 residues. Germline loops: CDR1 SGHKS, CDR2 YYEKEE (reference sequence). In nucleotides, the CDR3 is TGTGCCAGCCGCCCTAGCGGGGGGGCAGGGAATGAGCAGTTCTTC. Translated: CASRPSGGAGNEQFF.

As for this clone: Relative to the germline gene, one junction end is altered; a read error may explain this. The rearrangement uses TRBV7-9 and TRBJ1-1, with D hard to call. Looked up from germline, CDR1 is SEHNR and CDR2 is FQNEAQ (reference sequence). The CDR3 consists of 14 residues. The CDR3 is CSSSLSVRNTEAFF. The CDR3 region has the DNA TGTTCCAGCAGCTTAAGCGTGCGGAACACTGAAGCTTTCTTT.

This chain links TRBV4-2 with TRBJ1-5; tentatively, D is TRBD1 (6 bases). Germline CDR1 and CDR2: LGHNA and YNFKEQ. The CDR3 extends over 15 amino acids. V gave up 0 bases and J gave up 7 bases, with 13 bases separating them. CDR3 region: CASSQERTAGQPQHF. CDR3 in DNA: TGTGCCAGCAGCCAAGAACGGACAGCAGGGCAGCCCCAGCATTTT.

This chain uses TRBV28 with TRBJ2-2; TRBD2 matches 13 bases. V trimming: 6 bases; J trimming: 3 bases; junction bases outside the gene matches: 10. The CDR3 runs to 18 residues. CDR1 MDHEN and CDR2 SYDVKM come from the germline V gene. CDR3 amino acids: CASRQLGTSGTYTGELFF. The CDR3 DNA follows: TGTGCCAGCAGACAGCTTGGGACTAGCGGGACATACACCGGGGAGCTGTTTTTT.

This sequence joins TRBV10-3 and TRBJ2-7; 7 bases map to TRBD1. The CDR3 covers 14 residues. Per germline, CDR1 ENHRY and CDR2 SYGVKD. The ends lost 10 bases at V and 6 bases at J; junction bases unmatched: 15. CDR3 bases: TGTGCCACCCGATTGGGGGACAGTTACTTCGAGCAGTACTTC. Protein sequence: CATRLGDSYFEQYF.

This rearrangement joins TRBV28 to TRBJ2-7, with D uncertain. Germline CDR1 is MDHEN and CDR2 is SYDVKM. Trimming shortened V by 5 bases and J by 4 bases, and 6 bases separated the two germline ends. This CDR3 is built from 11 residues. The CDR3: CASSAAYEQYF. The CDR3 coding sequence is TGTGCCAGCAGTGCCGCGTACGAGCAGTACTTC.

The gene calls are TRBV6-1 and TRBJ2-2, with 8 bases matching TRBD1. CDR3 length: 15 amino acids. V lost 6 bases and J lost 1; bases outside the gene matches: 4. Germline V gives CDR1 MNHNS, CDR2 SASEGT. The DNA of the CDR3 is TGTGCCAGCAGAACCGGGACAGGGAACACCGGGGAGCTGTTTTTT. It encodes CASRTGTGNTGELFF.

The chain is built from TRBV19 and TRBJ1-5, with a weak D call TRBD1 (5 bases). Trimming removed 7 bases at V and 2 bases at J, with 15 bases between. This CDR3 has 15 amino acids. Germline-derived CDR1 and CDR2 are LNHDA and SQIVND (reference sequence). CDR3 in amino acids: CASTKQSQGNQPQHF. The CDR3 DNA sequence: TGTGCCAGTACCAAACAATCACAGGGCAATCAGCCCCAGCATTTT.

This rearrangement joins TRBV29-1 to TRBJ2-7; TRBD2 is a possible D gene (5 bases). The length of the CDR3 is 12 residues. The germline V gene encodes CDR1 SQVTM and CDR2 ANQGSEA. The ends were cut back, 3 bases at V and 6 bases at J, with 12 bases in the middle. CDR3 protein: CSVDSGFREQYF. CDR3 sequence (DNA): TGCAGCGTTGACTCGGGATTTCGCGAGCAGTACTTC.

This clone was detected only a few times. J is TRBJ2-7 and V is TRBV28; a possible D gene is TRBD1 (6 bases). V lost 7 bases and J lost 1, with 14 bases in between. Germline CDR1 is MDHEN and CDR2 is SYDVKM. The CDR3 sequence is 14 residues long. CDR3 sequence reads: CASITPGQSYEQYF. The CDR3 DNA sequence: TGTGCCAGCATTACCCCCGGACAGTCCTACGAGCAGTACTTC.

This clone was observed a few times. This chain connects TRBV6-6 to TRBJ1-2, with D unresolved. The germline CDR1 and CDR2 sequences are MNHNY and SVGAGI (reference sequence). V dropped 5 bases and J dropped 7 bases, with 17 bases sitting between them. The CDR3 spans 14 residues. CDR3 in amino acids: CASSPNMGSGGYTF. Written as DNA, the CDR3 is TGTGCCAGCAGTCCCAACATGGGGAGCGGTGGCTACACCTTC.

The chain links TRBV30 to TRBJ1-1; no clear D. Looked up from germline, CDR1 is GTSNPN and CDR2 is SVGIG (reference sequence). CDR3 length equals 12 residues. V lost 0 bases, J lost 11 bases, and 13 bases lay in between. As DNA, the CDR3 is TGTGCCTGGAGTGTAAACTTCATGCGGGCTTTCTTT. This encodes CAWSVNFMRAFF. The full variable domain, its missing parts supplied by reference TRBV30 and TRBJ1-1, is SQTIHQWPATLVQPVGSPLSLECTVEGTSNPNLYWYRQAAGRGLQLLFYSVGIGQISSEVPQNLSASRPQDRQFILSSKKLLLSDSGFYLCAWSVNFMRAFFGQGTRLTVV.